Listed here are 23 T cell receptor beta chains from one sample, sequenced in a study of blood T cell repertoires in COVID-19. Here immunoSEQ multiplex PCR was the method, and the copy in TCRdb shows in-frame clones only, minus some. Altogether roughly 370,000 clones are present, roughly 89% being singletons, with the ten largest covering roughly 9.4%. Sequenced material: PBMCs or T cells enriched from blood (not recorded which). The source of these receptors is a woman between 45 and 60 years old who had recovered from COVID-19.

This chain uses TRBV6-2 or TRBV6-3 with TRBJ2-1; TRBD2 aligns across 7 bases. Germline CDR1 MNHEY, CDR2 SVGEGT. V was clipped by 2 bases and J by 4 bases; unmatched bases: 2. CDR3 length: 14 residues. The CDR3 is CASSYGEGYNEQFF. CDR3 in DNA: TGTGCCAGCAGTTACGGGGAGGGGTACAATGAGCAGTTCTTC.

This rearrangement joins TRBV27 to TRBJ1-6; no firm D call. Germline CDR1 and CDR2: MNHEY and SMNVEV (reference sequence). There are 14 residues in the CDR3. V lost 2 bases to trimming and J lost 5 bases, with 7 bases between them. Here the CDR3 reads CASSLGENNSPLHF. The DNA of the CDR3 is TGTGCCAGCAGTTTAGGAGAAAATAATTCACCCCTCCACTTT.

The chain is built from TRBV7-2 and TRBJ1-2, with TRBD1 identical over 9 bases. CDR1 is SGHTA and CDR2 is FQGNSA in the germline V gene. This CDR3 is 15 amino acids long. V lost 7 bases and J lost 10; bases outside the gene matches: 16. The CDR3 sequence is CASIQTGGPSQLYTF. In DNA form, the CDR3 reads TGTGCCAGCATCCAGACAGGGGGGCCGTCTCAGCTCTACACCTTC. Full variable domain (rest looked up from reference TRBV7-2 and TRBJ1-2): GAGVSQSPSNKVTEKGKDVELRCDPISGHTALYWYRQSLGQGLEFLIYFQGNSAPDKSGLPSDRFSAERTGGSVSTLTIQRTQQEDSAVYLCASIQTGGPSQLYTFGSGTRLTVV.

A note on this clone: The same CDR3 also results from other DNA sequences found in this sample. CDR3 loop: CASSRDRQETQYF. CDR3 nucleotides: TGTGCCAGCTCCCGGGACAGACAAGAGACCCAGTACTTC. This chain links TRBV18 with TRBJ2-5; 7 bases are a match to TRBD1. The CDR3 is 13 residues long. Germline-derived CDR1 and CDR2 are KGHSH and LQKENI. Trimming cost V 6 bases and J 2 bases; bases outside gene matches: 3.

The CDR3 DNA sequence: TGTGCCAGCAGCTTGAGACTAGAATCCTCTGGAAACACCATATATTTT. This sequence encodes CASSLRLESSGNTIYF. This chain uses TRBV7-8 with TRBJ1-3; D is unresolved. V was shortened by 3 bases and J by 0 bases, with 12 bases between the two germline ends. The CDR3 runs 16 residues. Looked up from germline, CDR1 is SGHVS and CDR2 is FQNEAQ.

V usage is TRBV25-1 and J usage is TRBJ2-1; D is perhaps TRBD1 (6 bases). The V end lost 5 bases, the J end lost 5 bases, and 10 bases lay between the germline ends. The CDR3 runs 13 residues. Germline-derived CDR1 and CDR2 are MGHDK and SYGVNS. CDR3: CASSKQGNNEQFF. The CDR3 coding sequence is TGTGCCAGCAGTAAACAGGGAAACAATGAGCAGTTCTTC.

The V call is TRBV5-1, the J call TRBJ1-2, with D uncertain. The germline gives CDR1 SGHRS, CDR2 YFSETQ. Trimming stripped 7 bases from V and 9 bases from J, with 10 bases between. CDR3 length: 10 amino acids. The CDR3 protein is CASPMPRYTF. In nucleotides, the CDR3 is TGCGCCAGCCCTATGCCGCGCTACACCTTC.

This chain uses TRBV6-5 with TRBJ1-6; D may be TRBD1 (5 bases). The germline gives CDR1 MNHEY, CDR2 SVGAGI. Trimming stripped 6 bases from V and 3 bases from J, with 6 bases between. This CDR3 is 13 amino acids long. In DNA, the CDR3 is TGTGCCAGCAGGGGACTCTATAATTCACCCCTCCACTTT. Translating it yields CASRGLYNSPLHF.

The rearrangement uses TRBV7-9 and TRBJ2-7; 7 bases are shared with TRBD1. CDR3 length: 15 residues. Germline trimming cut 5 bases from V and 4 bases from J; bases unmatched to any gene: 11. Germline assignment: CDR1 SEHNR and CDR2 FQNEAQ (reference sequence). Here the CDR3 reads CASSPLDQTGYEQYF. In nucleotides, the CDR3 is TGTGCCAGCAGCCCTCTAGACCAGACAGGGTACGAGCAGTACTTC.

This clone turned up a few times. The chain recombines TRBV3-1 (or the pseudogene TRBV3-2) with TRBJ1-5; no definite D call. The CDR3 length is 14 residues. Germline assignment: CDR1 LGHDT and CDR2 YNNKEL (reference sequence). Deletions cut 1 base from V and 9 bases from J, with 13 bases between. The DNA of the CDR3 is TGTGCCAGCAGCCAAGGTGGGCCGTTGGGGCCCCAGCATTTT. Translating gives CASSQGGPLGPQHF.

The CDR3 DNA reads as TGCAGCGTTGATGGTGGGACAGGGGGTTTCAATGAGCAGTTCTTC. Amino acid sequence: CSVDGGTGGFNEQFF. The genes are TRBV29-1 and TRBJ2-1; 11 nucleotides line up with TRBD1. Germline V CDR1 and CDR2: SQVTM, ANQGSEA. V dropped 3 bases and J dropped 6; count of bases not matched to a gene: 7. The length of the CDR3 is 15 residues.

The J gene is TRBJ2-7, the V gene TRBV7-2; the D gene is possibly TRBD2 (6 bases). Trimming pared 1 base from V and 3 bases from J, leaving 10 bases between. This CDR3 spans 14 amino acids. CDR1 and CDR2 from the germline V gene are SGHTA and FQGNSA. CDR3 loop: CASSLGGGNYEQYF. The CDR3 DNA reads TGTGCCAGCAGCTTAGGCGGAGGGAACTACGAGCAGTACTTC.

The CDR3 sequence is CAISRGTSGATDTQYF. Written as DNA, the CDR3 is TGTGCCATCAGCCGAGGGACTAGCGGGGCCACAGATACGCAGTATTTT. The gene calls are TRBV10-3 and TRBJ2-3, with 13 bases lining up with TRBD2. This CDR3 has 16 residues. CDR1 and CDR2 from the germline V gene are ENHRY and SYGVKD. With 6 bases clipped from V and 2 bases from J, the junction kept 5 bases outside the gene matches.

CDR3 amino acids: CASSSTTGLSSGANVLTF. CDR3 sequence (DNA): TGTGCCAGTAGTTCAACGACAGGGCTAAGCTCTGGGGCCAACGTCCTGACTTTC. V usage is TRBV19 and J usage is TRBJ2-6; 7 bases line up with TRBD1. This CDR3 comprises 18 residues. The V gene end was trimmed by 5 bases and the J gene end by 0 bases; junction bases not matched to a gene: 10. Germline V lookup: CDR1 LNHDA, CDR2 SQIVND (reference sequence).

The chain couples TRBV11-2 to TRBJ2-7, with 7 bases that match TRBD2. V lost 3 bases and J lost 7; bases outside the gene matches: 9. CDR1 is SGHAT, CDR2 FQNNGV, per germline. CDR3 size: 14 residues. CDR3 coding DNA: TGTGCCAGCAGCTTCTCTGGCCGGGGAGGGGAGCAGTACTTC. Its protein is CASSFSGRGGEQYF. The whole variable domain, remainder taken from reference TRBV11-2 and TRBJ2-7, is EAGVAQSPRYKIIEKRQSVAFWCNPISGHATLYWYQQILGQGPKLLIQFQNNGVVDDSQLPKDRFSAERLKGVDSTLKIQPAKLEDSAVYLCASSFSGRGGEQYFGPGTRLTVT.

The chain is built from TRBV10-3 and TRBJ1-3, with 8 bases that match TRBD1. CDR3 length equals 14 residues. Germline assignment: CDR1 ENHRY and CDR2 SYGVKD. Trimming took 10 bases from V and 4 from J; bases not matched to a gene: 9. The chain's CDR3 is CATQPDRAGNTIYF. In DNA form, the CDR3 reads TGTGCCACTCAACCGGACAGGGCCGGAAACACCATATATTTT.

The V gene is TRBV7-3, the J gene TRBJ2-1; D gene ambiguous. This CDR3 has 13 residues. The V end was cut by 0 bases, the J end by 8 bases, with 8 bases between. Germline V CDR1 and CDR2: SGHTA, FQGTGA. CDR3 loop: CASSLTNRDEQFF. The CDR3 DNA is TGTGCCAGCAGCTTAACAAACCGCGATGAGCAGTTCTTC.

The chain recombines TRBV3-1 (or the pseudogene TRBV3-2) with TRBJ2-7, with TRBD1 matching 7 bases. This CDR3 has 15 amino acids. Trimming took 7 bases from V and 3 from J; bases not matched to a gene: 12. Germline CDR1 is LGHDT and CDR2 is YNNKEL (reference sequence). This chain's CDR3 is CASITAQGKLYEQYF. Here the CDR3 DNA reads TGTGCCAGCATAACCGCACAGGGGAAGCTCTACGAGCAGTACTTC.

The CDR3 is CASSSGLAGGPGDTQYF. The CDR3 region has the DNA TGCGCCAGCAGCTCGGGACTAGCGGGGGGGCCTGGAGATACGCAGTATTTT. This chain uses TRBV5-1 with TRBJ2-3, with 16 nucleotides matching TRBD2. This CDR3 region has 17 residues. Germline V CDR1 and CDR2: SGHRS, YFSETQ. Trimming took 3 bases from V and 5 from J; bases not matched to a gene: 6.

This clone appeared once. This chain uses TRBV3-1 (or the pseudogene TRBV3-2) with TRBJ1-4, with D unclear. With 0 bases removed from V and 8 bases from J, the gap between germline ends came to 16 bases. There are 16 residues in the CDR3. CDR1 is LGHDT and CDR2 is YNNKEL in the germline V gene (reference sequence). CDR3 nucleotide sequence: TGTGCCAGCAGCCAAGAAGGTTCGGGAAGGTGGGAAAAACTGTTTTTT. This translates into CASSQEGSGRWEKLFF.

There are a few counts of this clone. CDR3 region: CASSDVGGLSQPQHF. The CDR3 DNA reads TGTGCCAGCAGCGACGTCGGGGGGCTTAGCCAGCCCCAGCATTTT. The chain combines TRBV4-2 with TRBJ1-5; the D gene is possibly TRBD1 (6 bases). CDR1 and CDR2 from the germline V gene are LGHNA and YNFKEQ. V was pared by 5 bases and J by 7 bases, with 18 bases between. This CDR3 region has 15 residues.

This clone was seen once. The chain couples TRBV5-8 to TRBJ1-5; possibly TRBD1 for D (6 bases). CDR3 length: 14 residues. CDR1 SGHTS and CDR2 YDEGEE come from the germline V gene. Trimming took off 1 base at V and 7 bases at J, with 12 bases between the two ends. CDR3 nucleotides: TGTGCCAGCAGCTTGTTAGGGACATCGCAGCCCCAGCATTTT. Its translation: CASSLLGTSQPQHF.

This chain joins TRBV18 and TRBJ1-4; TRBD1 matches at 7 bases. CDR1 KGHSH and CDR2 LQKENI come from the germline V gene. J lost 6 bases, V lost 4 bases, and 5 bases had no gene match. The CDR3 contains 14 residues. The DNA for the CDR3 is TGTGCCAGCTCACGCCGGACAGGCGATGAAAAACTGTTTTTT. The encoded protein is CASSRRTGDEKLFF.